Many counts were recorded for the clone carrying this TCR beta chain. The data stem from a study of human T cells and chemical hapten exposure. Across the study: DPC at 0.01% went onto the upper back in patch tests, read at 6 days.

The CDR3 runs to 15 residues. CDR1 is SGHVS and CDR2 is FQNEAQ in the germline V gene. Trimming pared 5 bases from V and 4 bases from J, leaving 18 bases between. The time point: pre-sensitization, week 0. This sample's treatment: therapeutic diphenylcyclopropenone sensitization with weekly scalp DPC. Blood collection happened ahead of applying each patch test. Attachment of unique molecular identifiers to individual cDNA molecules was performed in the library. TCRdb re-called the RACE reads with MiXCR, one entry per CDR3 protein. The table lists around 260,000 distinct CDR3 sequences, 7% to 10% of them singletons, with 2% to 3% in the top ten.

V and J are TRBV7-8 and TRBJ2-7; D gene unclear. Specimen: whole blood, collected in connection with sensitization to the hapten diphenylcyclopropenone (DPC). The clonotype comes from a woman aged 40 to 50 with alopecia areata. Some clones in this sample may be carry-over from other donors' samples. The chain's CDR3 is CASSPRRDPLYEQYF. In DNA, the CDR3 is TGTGCCAGCAGCCCCCGCCGCGATCCTTTATACGAGCAGTACTTC.